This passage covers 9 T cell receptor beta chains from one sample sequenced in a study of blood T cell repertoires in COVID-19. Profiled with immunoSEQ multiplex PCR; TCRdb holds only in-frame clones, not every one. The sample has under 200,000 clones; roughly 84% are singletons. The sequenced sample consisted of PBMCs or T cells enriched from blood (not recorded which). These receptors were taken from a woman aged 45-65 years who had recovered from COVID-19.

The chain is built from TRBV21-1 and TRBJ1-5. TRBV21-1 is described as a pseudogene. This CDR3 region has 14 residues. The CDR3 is CASTPRGIRQPQHF. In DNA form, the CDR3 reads TGTGCCAGCACCCCTCGGGGGATAAGGCAGCCCCAGCATTTT.

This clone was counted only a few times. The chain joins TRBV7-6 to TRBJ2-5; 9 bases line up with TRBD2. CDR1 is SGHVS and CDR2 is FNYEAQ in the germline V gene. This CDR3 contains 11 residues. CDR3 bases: TGTGCGGCGGGAGGGCAGGTGACCCAGTACTTC. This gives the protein CAAGGQVTQYF.

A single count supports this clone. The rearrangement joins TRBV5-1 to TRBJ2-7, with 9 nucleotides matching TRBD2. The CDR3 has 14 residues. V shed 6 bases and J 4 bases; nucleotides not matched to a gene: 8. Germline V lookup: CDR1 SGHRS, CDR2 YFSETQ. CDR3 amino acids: CASTALSGGYEQYF. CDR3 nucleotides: TGCGCCAGCACCGCCCTTAGCGGGGGTTACGAGCAGTACTTC.

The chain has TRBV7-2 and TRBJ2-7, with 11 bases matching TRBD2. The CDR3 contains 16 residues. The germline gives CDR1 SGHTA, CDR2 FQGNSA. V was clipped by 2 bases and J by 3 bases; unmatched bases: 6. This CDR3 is CASSLFGTSGNYEQYF. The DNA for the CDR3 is TGTGCCAGCAGCTTATTCGGGACTAGCGGCAACTACGAGCAGTACTTC.

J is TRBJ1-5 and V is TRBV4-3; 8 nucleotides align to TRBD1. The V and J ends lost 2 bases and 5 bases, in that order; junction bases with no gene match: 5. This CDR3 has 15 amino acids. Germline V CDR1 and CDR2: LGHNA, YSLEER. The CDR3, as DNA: TGCGCCAGCAGCCAACGGACAGGGTTCGATCAGCCCCAGCATTTT. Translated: CASSQRTGFDQPQHF.

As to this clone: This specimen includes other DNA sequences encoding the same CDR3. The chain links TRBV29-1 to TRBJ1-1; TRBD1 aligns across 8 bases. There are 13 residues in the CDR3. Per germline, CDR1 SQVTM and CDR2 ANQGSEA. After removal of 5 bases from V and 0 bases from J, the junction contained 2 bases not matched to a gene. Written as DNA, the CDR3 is TGCAGCGTTAGACAGGGGCTGAACACTGAAGCTTTCTTT. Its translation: CSVRQGLNTEAFF.

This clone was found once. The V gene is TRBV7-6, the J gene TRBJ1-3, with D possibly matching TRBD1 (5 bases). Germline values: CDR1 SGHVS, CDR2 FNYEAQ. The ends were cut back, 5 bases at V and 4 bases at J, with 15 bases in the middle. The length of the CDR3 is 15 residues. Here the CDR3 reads CASSLGTPAGNTIYF. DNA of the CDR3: TGTGCCAGCAGCCTCGGGACTCCGGCGGGAAACACCATATATTTT.

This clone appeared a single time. CDR3 in amino acids: CASSSRGGLPPDTQYF. CDR3 sequence (DNA): TGTGCCAGCAGCTCCAGAGGAGGGCTCCCCCCAGATACGCAGTATTTT. The chain joins TRBV7-9 to TRBJ2-3; D possibly corresponds to TRBD2 (6 bases). Germline V gene sequence: CDR1 SEHNR, CDR2 FQNEAQ (reference sequence). Trimming took 4 bases from V and 4 from J, leaving 18 bases between them. The CDR3 totals 16 residues.

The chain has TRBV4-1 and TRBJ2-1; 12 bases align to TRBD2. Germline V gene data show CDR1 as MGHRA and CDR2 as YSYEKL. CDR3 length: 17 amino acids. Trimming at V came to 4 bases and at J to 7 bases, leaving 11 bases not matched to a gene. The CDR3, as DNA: TGCGCCAGCAGCCTCAAGACTAGCGGGAGATTTGAGAATGAGCAGTTCTTC. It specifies CASSLKTSGRFENEQFF.